This T cell receptor beta chain was observed in a study of shared clonotypes between healthy human individuals. Memory CD4+ cells were the fraction left after CD45RA+ naive selection. On this clone: Its antigen is unknown.

Running of the assay took place at deep level. The protocol was immunoSEQ multiplex PCR, while the TCRdb copy is restricted to in-frame clones and leaves out a portion. The data contain 1.5 million to 1.9 million clones, 95% to 99% of them seen just once; the ten biggest clones take up roughly 0.4%. Regarding the study as a whole: Non-shared clonotypes showed lower generation probabilities than clonotypes common to all four donors. Shared clonotypes: approximately 5% naive CD4, about 4% naive CD8, roughly 2.4% memory CD4, 0.35% to 0.5% memory CD8.

Germline loops: CDR1 MNHNS, CDR2 SASEGT. The length of the CDR3 is 11 residues. Trimming pared 4 bases from V and 15 bases from J, leaving 13 bases between. The specimen was naive CD4+ T cells sorted from blood. Described subset: CD45RA+ positively selected. The TCR originated in a man aged 30 to 39 in good health. The chain uses TRBV6-1 and TRBJ2-1; D gene uncertain. The CDR3 loop reads CASSGSKFRFF. The CDR3 bases are TGTGCCAGCAGTGGTTCCAAATTCCGGTTCTTC.